This is a list of T cell receptor beta chains from one sample in a study of blood T cell repertoires in COVID-19. This table comes from immunoSEQ multiplex PCR, and its TCRdb copy is limited to in-frame clones, with some not included. This sample yields about 50,000 clones, of which under 95% are seen a single time; about 3.9% belongs to the top ten. The source material was peripheral blood. These receptors were taken from a human donor in a cohort sampled during active COVID-19. Each CDR3 is given with its conserved first and last residue. Each record gives: J gene, V gene, CDR3 length, CDR3 protein.

TRBJ2-7	TRBV25-1	14	CASSEPGQGYEQYF
TRBJ2-7	TRBV10-3	12	CAIGDRTGEQYF
TRBJ2-3	TRBV11-3	12	CASSKTGVTQYF
TRBJ1-2	TRBV30	18	CAWSARIHSGALTYGYTF
TRBJ1-2	TRBV27	15	CASSYYPDRHYGYTF
TRBJ1-2	TRBV20-1	11	CSATTTRGYTF
TRBJ2-5	TRBV6-5	15	CASSYRGLNQETQYF
TRBJ2-7	TRBV13	15	CASSFSGIGSYEQYF
TRBJ2-1	TRBV12-3/TRBV12-4	11	CASRLSNEQFF
TRBJ2-3	TRBV7-6	16	CASSPTTGGITDTQYF
TRBJ1-1	TRBV18	15	CASSPPRDRNAEAFF
TRBJ2-1	TRBV27	17	CASSFGTSGREIGEQFF
TRBJ2-2	TRBV11-1	15	CASSLNQGRAGELFF
TRBJ1-6	TRBV12-3/TRBV12-4	11	CASSIGTPLHF
TRBJ2-3	TRBV19	13	CASSLPPGDTQYF
TRBJ1-2	TRBV10-3	11	CAISADYGYTF
TRBJ1-2	TRBV6-5	13	CASSYSRGLGYTF
TRBJ1-1	TRBV6-5	12	CASSTGNTEAFF
TRBJ1-6	TRBV2	12	CASRTNNSPLHF
TRBJ2-1	TRBV9	14	CASSIGLAGIEQFF
TRBJ1-4	TRBV6-6	15	CASSFRGATNEKLFF
TRBJ2-7	TRBV28	15	CASSWGQGELKGQYF
TRBJ2-7	TRBV3-1/TRBV3-2	14	CASSQDGRVYEQYF
TRBJ1-1	TRBV28	12	CASSAGGTEAFF
TRBJ1-2	TRBV27	15	CASRKDGTVNYGYTF
TRBJ2-7	TRBV7-9	16	CASSSRTSGPTYEQYF
TRBJ2-1	TRBV7-9	15	CASSKLAGAYNEQFF
TRBJ1-4	TRBV18	15	CASSPRDSFNEKLFF
TRBJ2-1	TRBV11-3	13	CASSFNFRDEQFF
TRBJ2-3	TRBV9	17	CASSERGLAGGQDTQYF
TRBJ2-2	TRBV6-2/TRBV6-3	17	CASSRLTSGLNTGELFF
TRBJ1-2	TRBV7-8	13	CASSLEQSYGYTF
TRBJ1-2	TRBV19	15	CASTTGTVSNYGYTF
TRBJ2-1	TRBV11-3	15	CASSLEIAWWNEQFF
TRBJ1-3	TRBV10-3	16	CAISQTVFNSGNTIYF
TRBJ1-2	TRBV3-1/TRBV3-2	17	CASSQETPRTPVYGYTF
TRBJ2-3	TRBV2	12	CAGQGTFDTQYF
TRBJ2-2	TRBV10-3	14	CAIPIGGLTGELFF
TRBJ1-4	TRBV7-9	13	CASGAPTNEKLFF
TRBJ1-6	TRBV7-3	16	CASSPGLRQGDSPLHF
TRBJ2-5	TRBV3-1/TRBV3-2	15	CASSQVEGAWETQYF
TRBJ2-5	TRBV24-1	15	CATSGWTPDGETQYF
TRBJ1-2	TRBV25-1	15	CASSESNSKGYGYTF
TRBJ1-2	TRBV12-3/TRBV12-4	12	CASRQGLYGYTF
TRBJ2-3	TRBV24-1	17	CATSDSIAGGGTDTQYF
TRBJ1-2	TRBV5-8	12	CASPRGWAGSTF
TRBJ1-4	TRBV5-6	15	CASSPRTGGGEKLFF
TRBJ2-7	TRBV6-5	13	CAVKDSRTYEQYF
TRBJ2-5	TRBV2	14	CASTGTANQETQYF
TRBJ1-2	TRBV5-6	15	CASSWEQGPNYGYTF
TRBJ1-5	TRBV5-4	13	CASSLDRGQPQHF
TRBJ1-6	TRBV7-2	15	CASILGGAGNSPLHF
TRBJ2-7	TRBV18	13	CASSPQGLNEQYF